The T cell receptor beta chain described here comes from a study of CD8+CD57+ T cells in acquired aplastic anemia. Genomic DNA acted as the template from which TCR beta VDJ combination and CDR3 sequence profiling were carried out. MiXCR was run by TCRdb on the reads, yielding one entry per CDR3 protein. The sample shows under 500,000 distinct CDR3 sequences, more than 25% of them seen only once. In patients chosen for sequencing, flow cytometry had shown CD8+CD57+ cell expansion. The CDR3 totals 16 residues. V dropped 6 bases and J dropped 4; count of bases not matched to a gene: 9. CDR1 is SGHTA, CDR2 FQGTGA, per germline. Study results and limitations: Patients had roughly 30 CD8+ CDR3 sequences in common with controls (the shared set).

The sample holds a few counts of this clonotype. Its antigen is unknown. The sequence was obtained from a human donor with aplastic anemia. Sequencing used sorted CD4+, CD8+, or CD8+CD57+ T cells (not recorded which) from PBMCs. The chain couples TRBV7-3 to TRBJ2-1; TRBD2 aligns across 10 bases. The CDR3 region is CASSHVLAGDYNEQFF. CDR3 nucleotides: TGTGCCAGCAGTCATGTCCTAGCGGGGGATTACAATGAGCAGTTCTTC.